The 17 T cell receptor beta chains given below trace back to one sample, sequenced in a study of response to subunit inactivated influenza vaccine. Via MiXCR, TCRdb re-called the RT-PCR reads, giving one row per CDR3 protein. The data show roughly 790,000 distinct CDR3 sequences, around 20% seen once. The sequenced sample was PBMCs from blood, obtained roughly 5 days after vaccination. These TCRs come from a man in his forties or fifties who received an inactivated influenza vaccine.

The chain is built from TRBV3-1 and TRBJ1-2; D is possibly TRBD1 (5 bases). The CDR3 sequence is 15 residues long. Trimming removed 0 bases at V and 3 bases at J, with 11 bases between. Per germline, CDR1 LGHDT and CDR2 YNNKEL (reference sequence). CDR3 in amino acids: CASSQDTGVYYGYTF. The DNA of the CDR3 is TGTGCCAGCAGCCAAGACACAGGTGTCTACTATGGCTACACCTTC.

This clonotype appeared a few times. The chain links TRBV7-2 to TRBJ2-2; a possible D gene is TRBD1 (6 bases). V lost 4 bases and J 8 bases, leaving 11 bases between the germline ends. In germline, CDR1 is SGHTA, CDR2 FQGNSA. The CDR3 runs 13 residues. The CDR3 DNA is TGTGCCAGCAGCTCAGGACAGAAAGGGGAGCTGTTTTTT. Encoded protein: CASSSGQKGELFF. The whole variable domain, filled in from reference TRBV7-2 and TRBJ2-2, reads GAGVSQSPSNKVTEKGKDVELRCDPISGHTALYWYRQSLGQGLEFLIYFQGNSAPDKSGLPSDRFSAERTGGSVSTLTIQRTQQEDSAVYLCASSSGQKGELFFGEGSRLTVL.

The chain couples TRBV20-1 to TRBJ1-3; no clear D gene. Germline V gene sequence: CDR1 DFQATT, CDR2 SNEGSKA (reference sequence). V was cut by 1 base and J by 7 bases, with 8 bases left in between. The length of the CDR3 is 12 residues. CDR3: CSARGGVNTIYF. In DNA form, the CDR3 reads TGCAGTGCTAGAGGCGGGGTGAACACCATATATTTT.

The rearrangement uses TRBV7-2 and TRBJ2-5, with a tentative D call TRBD1 (6 bases). Trimming left V 4 bases short and J 5 bases short, with 14 bases between. CDR3 length: 14 residues. The V gene's germline CDR1 is SGHTA and CDR2 FQGNSA. In DNA, the CDR3 is TGTGCCAGCAGCTCGCCCACTAGGGGGGAGACCCAGTACTTC. It yields the protein CASSSPTRGETQYF.

This clonotype was picked up a small number of times. V is TRBV10-3 and J is TRBJ1-4; 12 bases are a match to TRBD1. V was clipped by 6 bases and J by 9 bases; unmatched bases: 8. Germline V CDR1 and CDR2: ENHRY, SYGVKD. The CDR3 consists of 15 residues. In DNA form, the CDR3 reads TGTGCCATCAGCACCGGGGACAGGGGGCAGCAAAAACTGTTTTTT. Its translation is CAISTGDRGQQKLFF.

This chain joins TRBV7-9 and TRBJ1-1; the D gene is possibly TRBD1 (5 bases). CDR1 SEHNR and CDR2 FQNEAQ come from the germline V gene (reference sequence). CDR3 size: 12 residues. V was clipped by 5 bases and J by 8 bases, with 12 bases between them. The CDR3 DNA reads TGTGCCAGCAGCATAGACCGACAGGAAGCTTTCTTT. This translates into CASSIDRQEAFF.

This sequence joins TRBV20-1 and TRBJ2-1, with D possibly being TRBD2 (6 bases). Deletions cut 8 bases from V and 0 bases from J, with 17 bases between. The CDR3 extends over 15 amino acids. Germline values: CDR1 DFQATT, CDR2 SNEGSKA (reference sequence). The CDR3 loop reads CSTRIGLSSYNEQFF. DNA for the CDR3: TGCAGTACACGGATCGGACTAAGCTCCTACAATGAGCAGTTCTTC.

The rearrangement uses TRBV15 and TRBJ1-1; D might be TRBD1 (6 bases). The CDR3 is 14 residues long. V shed 1 base and J shed 5 bases, with 11 bases lying between them. CDR1 and CDR2 from the germline V gene are LNHNV and YYDKDF (reference sequence). CDR3 sequence: CATSRGGGLTEAFF. In DNA form, the CDR3 reads TGTGCCACCAGCAGAGGCGGGGGGCTGACTGAAGCTTTCTTT.

This chain joins TRBV25-1 and TRBJ2-1; 12 positions match TRBD1. CDR3 length: 14 residues. The V and J ends lost 5 bases and 9 bases, in that order; junction bases with no gene match: 5. From germline, CDR1 is MGHDK and CDR2 SYGVNS. CDR3 sequence reads: CASSSGTGGFEQFF. In nucleotides, the CDR3 is TGTGCCAGCAGTTCCGGGACAGGGGGCTTTGAGCAGTTCTTC.

There are a few counts of this clonotype. The chain combines TRBV29-1 with TRBJ2-7; 9 nucleotides match TRBD1. The CDR3 extends over 12 amino acids. The V and J ends lost 6 bases and 5 bases, in that order; junction bases with no gene match: 5. In germline, CDR1 is SQVTM, CDR2 ANQGSEA. CDR3 in amino acids: CSVRTGVHEQYF. CDR3 nucleotides: TGCAGCGTCCGGACAGGGGTTCACGAGCAGTACTTC.

CDR3 in DNA: TGCGCCAGCAGCTTGGCCGACGCGGGAGGGCCGGTCGGGGAGCTGTTTTTT. Its protein is CASSLADAGGPVGELFF. This chain connects TRBV5-1 to TRBJ2-2; 9 bases are a match to TRBD2. This CDR3 region has 17 residues. After removal of 0 bases from V and 7 bases from J, the junction contained 10 bases not matched to a gene. CDR1 SGHRS and CDR2 YFSETQ come from the germline V gene. Full variable domain (missing parts from reference TRBV5-1 and TRBJ2-2): KAGVTQTPRYLIKTRGQQVTLSCSPISGHRSVSWYQQTPGQGLQFLFEYFSETQRNKGNFPGRFSGRQFSNSRSEMNVSTLELGDSALYLCASSLADAGGPVGELFFGEGSRLTVL.

This clonotype was counted between two and nine times. V gene TRBV9 combines with J gene TRBJ1-1, with D uncertain. This CDR3 contains 15 residues. V lost 0 bases and J lost 1, with 10 bases in between. The germline gives CDR1 SGDLS, CDR2 YYNGEE. CDR3 sequence reads: CASSVDGTTNTEAFF. The CDR3 region has the DNA TGTGCCAGCAGCGTAGATGGTACGACGAACACTGAAGCTTTCTTT.

This chain joins TRBV12-3 or TRBV12-4 and TRBJ2-5; no clear D gene. This CDR3 is 11 amino acids long. The V end lost 8 bases, the J end lost 7 bases, and 11 bases lay between the germline ends. The CDR3 here is CASGVLGTQYF. The CDR3 DNA is TGTGCCAGCGGTGTTTTGGGGACCCAGTACTTC.

This clonotype was recorded a few times. The V call is TRBV11-3, the J call TRBJ2-2; D ambiguous. Germline CDR1 SGHNT, CDR2 YENEEA. CDR3 length: 14 residues. The V gene lost 5 bases and the J gene lost 7 bases, with 14 bases spanning the gap. The CDR3 DNA follows: TGTGCCAGCAGCCCTAGAGCGTCGGGCGGGGAGCTGTTTTTT. Its translation is CASSPRASGGELFF. The variable domain in full, completed from reference TRBV11-3 and TRBJ2-2, reads EAGVVQSPRYKIIEKKQPVAFWCNPISGHNTLYWYLQNLGQGPELLIRYENEEAVDDSQLPKDRFSAERLKGVDSTLKIQPAELGDSAVYLCASSPRASGGELFFGEGSRLTVL.

This clonotype showed up many times. The CDR3 coding sequence is TGTGCCAGCAGCCAAGATCTTAGGACAGCCAGTTCACCCCTCCACTTT. Translation gives CASSQDLRTASSPLHF. This chain links TRBV3-1 with TRBJ1-6; perhaps TRBD1 as D (6 bases). Trimming cost V 0 bases and J 9 bases, with 15 bases left between them. CDR1 is LGHDT, CDR2 YNNKEL, per germline (reference sequence). The CDR3 totals 16 residues.

The table lists this clonotype with many counts. The chain combines TRBV12-3 or TRBV12-4 with TRBJ2-5; the D gene is possibly TRBD1 (5 bases). This CDR3 region has 16 residues. V was shortened by 1 base and J by 5 bases, with 17 bases between the two germline ends. The CDR3 nucleotides are TGTGCCAGCAGTTTAGGACCCTCAGGGTTTGGGGAGACCCAGTACTTC. The encoded protein is CASSLGPSGFGETQYF.

This clonotype was observed a few times. CDR3 amino acids: CASSPGTSEQYF. The CDR3 DNA follows: TGTGCCAGCAGTCCCGGGACGTCCGAGCAGTACTTC. The J gene is TRBJ2-7, the V gene TRBV6-5; possibly TRBD1 or TRBD2 for D (5 bases each). CDR3 length equals 12 residues. Germline V gives CDR1 MNHEY, CDR2 SVGAGI. The germline V and J ends were trimmed by 5 bases and 6 bases, with 11 bases remaining between them.